The clone carrying this TCR beta chain has more than one count but fewer than ten. Its antigen is as yet unknown. The sample originates from a study of OX40 agonist ivuxolimab in advanced cancers. Whole-study context: Averaging about 60 years in age, with a range of roughly 20 to 80, the cohort was more than 75% male. Of the patients, three showed partial responses, one with hepatocellular carcinoma and two with cutaneous melanoma. Study-wide points: Clones of CD4+ and CD8+ blood T cells grew by week 6 at doses of 0.1 to 3.0 mg/kg.

Generated by immunoSEQ multiplex PCR, the TCRdb table keeps only in-frame clones and is missing some. Of fewer than 85,000 clones in the sample, around nine tenths were seen once. The TCR was taken from an adult with an advanced solid tumor such as melanoma, head and neck, liver or kidney cancer. Source: CD4+ or CD8+ T cells sorted from blood, taken in a trial of the OX40 agonist ivuxolimab.

In DNA form, the CDR3 reads TGCGCCAGCAGCTTAGGGAGCTACAATGAGCAGTTCTTC. Amino acid sequence: CASSLGSYNEQFF. This chain uses TRBV5-1 with TRBJ2-1, with TRBD2 as a possible D gene (5 bases). CDR3 length equals 13 residues. CDR1 and CDR2 from the germline V gene are SGHRS and YFSETQ. Trimming removed 2 bases from V and 3 bases from J, with 6 bases in between.